These 12 T cell receptor beta chains were sequenced from one sample in a study of cytomegalovirus exposure and HLA in healthy donors. The PCR used 60 Vbeta and 13 Jbeta primers. Here immunoSEQ multiplex PCR was the method, and the copy in TCRdb shows in-frame clones only, minus some. Altogether about 170,000 clones are present, over 80% being singletons, with the ten largest covering about 2.5%. Sample: PBMCs. The receptors derive from a male donor in good health and CMV-seronegative.

The rearrangement joins TRBV13 to TRBJ1-1, with 11 bases matching TRBD1. After removal of 5 bases from V and 1 base from J, the junction contained 9 bases not matched to a gene. Germline loops: CDR1 PRHDT, CDR2 FYEKMQ (reference sequence). CDR3 size: 17 residues. The CDR3 is CASSEDRGPEGNTEAFF. DNA of the CDR3: TGTGCCAGCAGCGAGGACAGGGGGCCAGAGGGGAACACTGAAGCTTTCTTT. The full variable domain, its missing parts supplied by reference TRBV13 and TRBJ1-1, is AAGVIQSPRHLIKEKRETATLKCYPIPRHDTVYWYQQGPGQDPQFLISFYEKMQSDKGSIPDRFSAQQFSDYHSELNMSSLELGDSALYFCASSEDRGPEGNTEAFFGQGTRLTVV.

This chain joins TRBV7-9 and TRBJ2-2, with 12 bases aligning to TRBD2. The V gene's germline CDR1 is SEHNR and CDR2 FQNEAQ (reference sequence). The V gene end was trimmed by 5 bases and the J gene end by 4 bases; junction bases not matched to a gene: 5. CDR3 size: 16 residues. The CDR3 DNA sequence: TGTGCCAGCAGCCAGACTAGCGGGGGACGCACCGGGGAGCTGTTTTTT. It translates to CASSQTSGGRTGELFF.

V gene TRBV7-8 combines with J gene TRBJ1-1, with TRBD1 matching 8 bases. The junction had 7 bases not matched to a gene; V was cut back by 5 bases and J by 2 bases. Germline CDR1 reads SGHVS; CDR2 reads FQNEAQ. This CDR3 contains 15 residues. The CDR3 loop is CASSVRGQVNTEAFF. The CDR3 coding sequence is TGTGCCAGCAGCGTCAGGGGGCAGGTAAACACTGAAGCTTTCTTT.

This chain joins TRBV5-4 and TRBJ1-2, with TRBD1 matching over 8 bases. Germline V gene data show CDR1 as SGHNT and CDR2 as YYREEE (reference sequence). After removal of 0 bases from V and 4 bases from J, the junction contained 5 bases not matched to a gene. The CDR3 has 15 residues. CDR3: CASSLGPDRGYGYTF. The CDR3 DNA is TGTGCCAGCAGCTTGGGCCCCGACAGGGGCTATGGCTACACCTTC. Complete variable domain (other parts from reference TRBV5-4 and TRBJ1-2): ETGVTQSPTHLIKTRGQQVTLRCSSQSGHNTVSWYQQALGQGPQFIFQYYREEENGRGNFPPRFSGLQFPNYSSELNVNALELDDSALYLCASSLGPDRGYGYTFGSGTRLTVV.

This clone was counted only a few times. V and J are TRBV4-2 and TRBJ2-1; TRBD2 agrees at 11 bases. The CDR3 is made up of 18 amino acids. In germline, CDR1 is LGHNA, CDR2 YNFKEQ. The J segment lost 9 bases and the V segment lost 1 base, leaving 14 bases of the junction unmatched. The CDR3 reads CASSQAELAGGQGGEQFF. The CDR3 coding sequence is TGTGCCAGCAGCCAAGCTGAATTAGCGGGGGGGCAGGGGGGTGAGCAGTTCTTC.

The chain joins TRBV6-1 to TRBJ1-4, with D possibly TRBD1 on 5 matching bases. CDR1 and CDR2 from the germline V gene are MNHNS and SASEGT. The CDR3 totals 15 residues. V lost 6 bases and J lost 4, with 15 bases in between. CDR3 in amino acids: CASRDSPDLNEKLFF. CDR3 nucleotide sequence: TGTGCCAGCAGAGACAGTCCAGACCTTAATGAAAAACTGTTTTTT.

V gene TRBV18 combines with J gene TRBJ2-2, with D uncertain. CDR1 is KGHSH and CDR2 is LQKENI in the germline V gene. Deletions cut 0 bases from V and 9 bases from J, with 5 bases between. The CDR3 length is 12 residues. DNA for the CDR3: TGTGCCAGCTCACCACCCCTCTGGGAGCTGTTTTTT. This sequence encodes CASSPPLWELFF.

As to this clone: The germline gene is not matched at one end of the junction; a read error may be the cause. The chain employs TRBV7-7 and TRBJ2-1; the D is unclear. The CDR3 spans 15 residues. The V gene's germline CDR1 is SSHAT and CDR2 FNYEAQ (reference sequence). CDR3 residues: CASSLNGPPYNEQFF. The CDR3 coding sequence is TGTGCTAGCAGCCTAAATGGGCCCCCCTACAATGAGCAGTTCTTC.

The rearrangement links TRBV19 to TRBJ2-3; 11 bases match TRBD2. The CDR3 spans 15 residues. The V gene's germline CDR1 is LNHDA and CDR2 SQIVND (reference sequence). V shed 6 bases, J shed 6 bases, and the junction held 8 bases outside the gene matches. DNA of the CDR3: TGTGCCAGTAGGCATAGCGGGGGGGCTGGGGATACGCAGTATTTT. Translated, it gives CASRHSGGAGDTQYF.

V usage is TRBV5-8 and J usage is TRBJ2-2, with TRBD1 matching 9 bases. V shed 2 bases, J shed 3 bases, and the junction held 5 bases outside the gene matches. Germline CDR1 and CDR2: SGHTS and YDEGEE. The CDR3 contains 16 residues. CDR3 sequence reads: CASSFAGTGYTGELFF. The CDR3, as DNA: TGTGCCAGCAGCTTCGCCGGGACAGGGTACACCGGGGAGCTGTTTTTT.

The J gene is TRBJ1-6, the V gene TRBV19, with 8 nucleotides matching TRBD1. The CDR3 is 16 amino acids. J was trimmed by 3 bases and V by 4 bases; bases with no gene match: 5. CDR1 and CDR2 (germline): LNHDA, SQIVND (reference sequence). The CDR3 sequence: CASSTGGNFYNSPLHF. DNA for the CDR3: TGTGCCAGTAGTACAGGGGGCAACTTCTATAATTCACCCCTCCACTTT.

The chain uses TRBV9 and TRBJ2-6, with D perhaps matching TRBD2 (5 bases). The V gene lost 3 bases and the J gene lost 1 base, with 14 bases spanning the gap. Germline-derived CDR1 and CDR2 are SGDLS and YYNGEE. The CDR3 spans 17 residues. The CDR3 nucleotides are TGTGCCAGCAGCGCCTCCCCGAGGGCGTCTGGGGCCAACGTCCTGACTTTC. Its protein product is CASSASPRASGANVLTF.